The present TCR beta chain was sequenced within a study of shared clonotypes between healthy human individuals. The germline gives CDR1 SQVTM, CDR2 ANQGSEA. The CDR3 extends over 13 amino acids. The V and J ends lost 6 bases and 7 bases respectively, with 18 bases between them. Genomic DNA of every subset was divided equally among multiple immunoSEQ plates. Assay: immunoSEQ multiplex PCR; the TCRdb copy retains only in-frame clones and omits some. Among some 1,600,000 clones, 95% to 99% were seen once, and the ten largest hold about 0.42%. Points on this clone: The antigen is undetermined.

Study-level results: Lower generation probabilities were found for non-shared clonotypes than for those shared by all four donors.

This sequence joins TRBV29-1 and TRBJ2-5; tentatively, D is TRBD1 or TRBD2 (5 bases each). This sequence originates from a man younger than 45 in good health. Material: naive CD4+ T cells sorted from blood. Subset denoted: CD45RA+ positively selected. This chain's CDR3 is CSVETDKGRTQYF. CDR3 DNA sequence: TGCAGCGTAGAGACAGACAAGGGGAGGACCCAGTACTTC. The variable domain in full, completed from reference TRBV29-1 and TRBJ2-5, reads SAVISQKPSRDICQRGTSLTIQCQVDSQVTMMFWYRQQPGQSLTLIATANQGSEATYESGFVIDKFPISRPNLTFSTLTVSNMSPEDSSIYLCSVETDKGRTQYFGPGTRLLVL.